This TCR beta chain was recorded in a study of T cell responses to AZD1222 COVID-19 vaccine (dated by TCRdb to 2020 to 2023). About the full investigation: AZD1222 recipients whose second dose came at about 4 weeks and those whose second dose came at about 12 weeks were combined into one group, since spike-specific TCR depth and breadth did not differ between the two schedules. TCR sequencing covered about 230 trial participants: 207 given two doses of AZD1222 and about 26 given two doses of MenACWY control vaccine. Trial participants were enrolled into age subgroups of 18-55, 56-69 and 70-plus years, which contained about 150, 27 and 61 TCR-sequenced participants, respectively. The full study reports these points: The 56-69-year group was small, and its depth increase did not reach significance, likely because of low power. Nearly half of unique spike-specific TCRs reportedly recognized epitopes outside regions mutated in the B.1.351 and B.1.1.7 variants. The whole spike protein was spanned by vaccine-associated CD4 TCRs, and dominant responses were seen in regions 160-218 and 743-854. Conclusions about previously exposed vaccinees were limited because only a handful of AZD1222 recipients were SARS-CoV-2 seropositive at baseline. Spike-specific TCR breadth and depth rose significantly after two AZD1222 doses compared with day 0 and with MenACWY recipients. Because no day 14 peak-response samples were available, repertoires were characterized only after the peak T cell response. Participants were mostly white British, with more females than males. The authors suggested clonal diversity may have been underestimated.

The CDR3 regions of human TCRbeta chains were analyzed by immunosequencing. Processing in the source paper ran as follows. Repertoire TCRs were checked for matches against a reference library of SARS-CoV-2-specific TCRs that had been generated using the MIRA antigen-specificity platform. Breadth was defined as the fraction of unique TCRs that were SARS-CoV-2-associated. Depth was defined as the fraction of total T cells that were SARS-CoV-2-associated. Using the MIRA data, each spike-specific TCR was assigned both to the spike region to which the TCR was reactive and to a CD4 or CD8 class. Log10-transformed breadth and depth values were compared by one-way ANOVA with Sidak's multiple comparisons tests. Held by TCRdb, this immuneACCESS table contains in-frame sequences only and omits some clones. Under half of the omission traces to an unresolved V gene where checked; the cause of the rest is unknown. The V and J calls and clone size come from that table; D and trimming were worked out from the DNA. This sample comprises some 100,000 clones, roughly nine tenths of them detected only once. Roughly 17% of the sample lies in the top ten.

About this clone: Its binding antigen is unknown. Per-base quality was not reported, and no clone a single base away is much larger than it.

Interpreted using the paper, the time point label stands for: baseline before first vaccination. The vaccinee samples were drawn from two UK trials, COV001 and COV002, one of which was a single-blind randomized controlled phase 2/3 trial testing AZD1222 (ChAdOx1 nCoV-19) in healthy adults. For TCRbeta chain sequencing, PBMC samples were collected from trial participants at day 0 and at day 28 after the second dose. V is pruned by 0 bases and J by 9 bases, leaving 6 bases of the junction without a gene match. CDR1 and CDR2 were assigned from the germline V gene as KGHSH and LQKENI. The CDR3 has 15 amino acids, counting the end cysteine and phenylalanine. Left in the record is the CDR3 DNA by itself, 45 bases read in frame from the first base.

The sample was peripheral blood, taken on day 0 of AZD1222 vaccination. This chain joins TRBV18 to TRBJ2-1, and 9 junctional nucleotides match TRBD2. This receptor was taken from an adult in good health. The DNA sequence reads TGTGCCAGCTCACCACCTAGTAGCGGGGGCGTTGAGCAGTTCTTC. Its translation reads: CASSPPSSGGVEQFF.